The 26 T cell receptor beta chains listed next were all sequenced from one sample in a study of PD-1 blockade in mismatch repair-deficient tumors. Sequencing was performed with immunoSEQ multiplex PCR; in TCRdb, only in-frame clones are kept and a portion is missing. The sample lists approximately 100,000 clones; 70% to 85% were seen once. The sample in question was peripheral blood, obtained roughly 35 weeks after starting pembrolizumab. Receptor source: an adult with mismatch repair-deficient cancer.

The chain employs TRBV4-2 and TRBJ1-3; tentatively, D is TRBD1 (5 bases). V lost 4 bases and J 3 bases, leaving 13 bases between the germline ends. CDR3 length equals 15 residues. CDR1 is LGHNA and CDR2 is YNFKEQ in the germline V gene. The CDR3 DNA follows: TGTGCCAGCAGCCCCACAGGTGGGGGTGGAAACACCATATATTTT. This gives the protein CASSPTGGGGNTIYF.

The table lists this clone with a few counts. The chain joins TRBV10-3 to TRBJ1-2, with no clear D. The CDR3 is 14 amino acids. The ends were cut back, 4 bases at V and 10 bases at J, with 19 bases in the middle. In germline, CDR1 is ENHRY, CDR2 SYGVKD. The CDR3 DNA is TGTGCCATCAGTGGCGGCCAGGCTGACTCGGTCTACACCTTC. The encoded protein is CAISGGQADSVYTF.

The chain couples TRBV6-5 to TRBJ2-7, with D possibly matching TRBD2 (5 bases). Per germline, CDR1 MNHEY and CDR2 SVGAGI. The V and J ends lost 6 bases and 4 bases respectively, with 19 bases between them. The CDR3 has 15 residues. This chain's CDR3 is CASSIPRGSKYEQYF. The DNA for the CDR3 is TGTGCCAGCAGCATACCAAGAGGGAGTAAATACGAGCAGTACTTC.

V and J are TRBV7-6 and TRBJ2-7, with D hard to call. This CDR3 has 14 amino acids. With 5 bases removed from V and 7 bases from J, the gap between germline ends came to 18 bases. Germline-derived CDR1 and CDR2 are SGHVS and FNYEAQ. The CDR3 loop reads CASSVWTASNEQYF. The CDR3 DNA sequence: TGTGCCAGCAGCGTATGGACCGCCTCCAATGAGCAGTACTTC.

The V call is TRBV7-2, the J call TRBJ2-3; TRBD2 might be the D (5 bases). The CDR3 is 14 residues long. Germline V gene lookup returns CDR1 SGHTA and CDR2 FQGNSA. Trimming removed 5 bases from V and 1 base from J, with 10 bases in between. The CDR3 nucleotides read TGTGCCAGCAGCCCGTGGCGGGGCACAGATACGCAGTATTTT. Translated, it gives CASSPWRGTDTQYF.

This chain connects TRBV27 to TRBJ2-7, with 8 positions matching TRBD1. The CDR3 contains 14 residues. V lost 6 bases, J lost 2 bases, and 6 bases stayed unmatched. Germline-derived CDR1 and CDR2 are MNHEY and SMNVEV (reference sequence). CDR3 residues: CASREETGAYEQYF. In DNA form, the CDR3 reads TGTGCCAGCAGAGAGGAGACAGGGGCCTACGAGCAGTACTTC.

The chain joins TRBV18 to TRBJ2-7; TRBD1 matches at 7 bases. V lost 1 base, J lost 2 bases, and 8 bases stayed unmatched. The CDR3 has 16 amino acids. From germline, CDR1 is KGHSH and CDR2 LQKENI. The CDR3 DNA follows: TGTGCCAGCTCACCACAAACAGGGGTCGTCGCCTACGAGCAGTACTTC. Translated: CASSPQTGVVAYEQYF.

The chain couples TRBV11-3 to TRBJ2-1; 8 nucleotides align to TRBD2. The CDR3 spans 16 residues. CDR1 and CDR2 (germline): SGHNT, YENEEA. The V segment lost 1 base and the J segment 7 bases; nucleotides outside the gene matches: 9. Here the CDR3 reads CASSLVRPSGLNEQFF. The CDR3 DNA is TGTGCCAGCAGCTTAGTCAGGCCTAGCGGGCTTAATGAGCAGTTCTTC. The full variable domain, its missing parts supplied by reference TRBV11-3 and TRBJ2-1, is EAGVVQSPRYKIIEKKQPVAFWCNPISGHNTLYWYLQNLGQGPELLIRYENEEAVDDSQLPKDRFSAERLKGVDSTLKIQPAELGDSAVYLCASSLVRPSGLNEQFFGPGTRLTVL.

This clone was seen just once. V and J are TRBV7-2 and TRBJ1-1, with 8 bases lining up with TRBD1. CDR3 length equals 13 residues. Per germline, CDR1 SGHTA and CDR2 FQGNSA. V shed 4 bases, J shed 10 bases, and the junction held 8 bases outside the gene matches. DNA for the CDR3: TGTGCCAGCAGCTCTGGACAGGGACTTGGAGCTTTCTTT. This translates into CASSSGQGLGAFF.

V is TRBV7-6 and J is TRBJ2-1; perhaps TRBD2 as D (5 bases). There are 17 residues in the CDR3. The V end lost 0 bases, the J end lost 7 bases, and 19 bases lay between the germline ends. Germline V gene data show CDR1 as SGHVS and CDR2 as FNYEAQ. The CDR3 DNA reads as TGTGCCAGCAGCTTAGCGATCAGGAGGAGTCGCCGAAATGAGCAGTTCTTC. This sequence encodes CASSLAIRRSRRNEQFF.

Here the CDR3 DNA reads TGTGCCAGCAGCTCCCGGCGAGGGGGGTCCGACTCCTCTGGAAACACCATATATTTT. Encoded protein: CASSSRRGGSDSSGNTIYF. The chain joins TRBV5-5 to TRBJ1-3; a weak D match, TRBD1 (6 bases). The CDR3 contains 19 residues. V lost 3 bases, J lost 0 bases, and 22 bases lay in between. The V gene's germline CDR1 is SGHKS and CDR2 YYEKEE (reference sequence). Complete variable domain (other parts from reference TRBV5-5 and TRBJ1-3): DAGVTQSPTHLIKTRGQQVTLRCSPISGHKSVSWYQQVLGQGPQFIFQYYEKEERGRGNFPDRFSARQFPNYSSELNVNALLLGDSALYLCASSSRRGGSDSSGNTIYFGEGSWLTVV.

The V gene is TRBV11-2, the J gene TRBJ2-7; no reliable D call. Germline loops: CDR1 SGHAT, CDR2 FQNNGV. The CDR3 length is 14 residues. V shed 7 bases and J shed 2 bases, with 15 bases lying between them. This chain's CDR3 is CASTPGIGPYEQYF. CDR3 DNA sequence: TGTGCCAGCACCCCTGGTATCGGGCCCTACGAGCAGTACTTC.

The chain has TRBV7-9 and TRBJ2-5, with D possibly TRBD2 on 5 matching bases. The tail of the sequence fits TRBJ2-7 better, so the J call may be wrong. The CDR3 length is 15 residues. In germline, CDR1 is SEHNR, CDR2 FQNEAQ (reference sequence). CDR3 region: CASSNRETVSYEQYF. For the CDR3, the DNA is TGTGCCAGCAGCAACCGGGAAACAGTTTCTTACGAGCAGTACTTC.

The rearrangement links TRBV7-9 to TRBJ2-7; D is unclear. The germline V gene encodes CDR1 SEHNR and CDR2 FQNEAQ (reference sequence). This CDR3 comprises 15 residues. V shed 2 bases and J shed 5 bases, with 16 bases lying between them. The CDR3 sequence: CASSLSQGVGNEQYF. The CDR3 DNA is TGTGCCAGCAGCTTATCCCAAGGCGTGGGGAACGAGCAGTACTTC.

The CDR3 DNA reads TGCGCCAGCAGCTTGGAACTAGTCCGCGGGACCCAGTACTTC. This translates into CASSLELVRGTQYF. V gene TRBV5-1 combines with J gene TRBJ2-5; possible D gene TRBD2, 5 bases. There are 14 residues in the CDR3. The V end was cut by 0 bases, the J end by 7 bases, with 13 bases between. CDR1 is SGHRS, CDR2 YFSETQ, per germline.

This chain uses TRBV28 with TRBJ2-7; 9 bases fit TRBD1. Germline CDR1 MDHEN, CDR2 SYDVKM. The V and J ends lost 4 bases and 2 bases, in that order; junction bases with no gene match: 9. The CDR3 runs to 16 residues. In DNA, the CDR3 is TGTGCCAGCAGTTCGGCGACCGGGACAGGGACCTACGAGCAGTACTTC. Its translation: CASSSATGTGTYEQYF. Variable domain in full (rest from reference TRBV28 and TRBJ2-7): DVKVTQSSRYLVKRTGEKVFLECVQDMDHENMFWYRQDPGLGLRLIYFSYDVKMKEKGDIPEGYSVSREKKERFSLILESASTNQTSMYLCASSSATGTGTYEQYFGPGTRLTVT.

The chain uses TRBV7-3 and TRBJ2-5, with D perhaps TRBD2 (5 bases). CDR1 SGHTA and CDR2 FQGTGA come from the germline V gene. Trimming took off 2 bases at V and 4 bases at J, with 8 bases between the two ends. CDR3 length: 13 amino acids. In nucleotides, the CDR3 is TGTGCCAGCAGCTTAGAGGGCGGAGAGACCCAGTACTTC. Protein sequence: CASSLEGGETQYF.

The rearrangement joins TRBV7-2 to TRBJ2-1, with 8 positions matching TRBD2. The CDR3 is made up of 16 amino acids. Germline V gene sequence: CDR1 SGHTA, CDR2 FQGNSA. Germline trimming cut 0 bases from V and 8 bases from J; bases unmatched to any gene: 9. Written as DNA, the CDR3 is TGTGCCAGCAGCTTAGCGGGGACTAGTGGGAGCTATGAGCAGTTCTTC. It translates to CASSLAGTSGSYEQFF.

The chain couples TRBV2 to TRBJ2-1, with TRBD2 identical over 8 bases. This CDR3 spans 13 amino acids. Germline V gene data show CDR1 as SNHLY and CDR2 as FYNNEI. The ends lost 3 bases at V and 8 bases at J; junction bases unmatched: 3. The CDR3 DNA sequence: TGTGCCAGCAGTGACCCGGGGGGGGATGAGCAGTTCTTC. It translates to CASSDPGGDEQFF.

V gene TRBV11-1 combines with J gene TRBJ2-1, with a possible D match to TRBD2 (6 bases). CDR3 length: 16 residues. V lost 1 base and J 3 bases, leaving 13 bases between the germline ends. The germline gives CDR1 SGHAT, CDR2 FQDESV (reference sequence). The CDR3 nucleotides are TGTGCCAGCAGCTTAGGGGTAGGCGGGAACTACAATGAGCAGTTCTTC. It yields the protein CASSLGVGGNYNEQFF.

V usage is TRBV5-4 and J usage is TRBJ2-7, with TRBD1 matching 7 bases. The CDR3 is made up of 13 amino acids. J lost 4 bases, V lost 2 bases, and 3 bases had no gene match. Looked up from germline, CDR1 is SGHNT and CDR2 is YYREEE (reference sequence). Written as DNA, the CDR3 is TGTGCCAGCAGCTTTGGGACAGCATACGAGCAGTACTTC. Translation: CASSFGTAYEQYF.

The chain links TRBV6-5 to TRBJ2-1, with D unclear. The length of the CDR3 is 15 residues. Trimming removed 5 bases from V and 0 bases from J, with 11 bases in between. The germline V gene has CDR1 MNHEY and CDR2 SVGAGI. For the CDR3, the DNA is TGTGCCAGCAGTCTTAGCCGAAGCTCCTACAATGAGCAGTTCTTC. It encodes CASSLSRSSYNEQFF.

The chain has TRBV5-8 and TRBJ2-5; D ambiguous. V was trimmed by 9 bases and J by 5 bases, leaving 14 bases between them. This CDR3 region has 12 residues. In germline, CDR1 is SGHTS, CDR2 YDEGEE. CDR3 protein: CATRSGLETQYF. For the CDR3, the DNA is TGTGCCACCAGGTCGGGCCTTGAGACCCAGTACTTC.

The gene calls are TRBV5-1 and TRBJ2-1, with TRBD1 identical over 7 bases. This CDR3 comprises 18 residues. V lost 1 base and J lost 8; bases outside the gene matches: 18. Germline CDR1 SGHRS, CDR2 YFSETQ. The CDR3 reads CASSLSQQGFRGLDEQFF. The CDR3 DNA sequence: TGCGCCAGCAGCTTGTCCCAACAGGGGTTTCGAGGACTCGATGAGCAGTTCTTC.

DNA for the CDR3: TGCGCCAGCAGTCCGGACAGGGTCTCAAATGAGCAGTTCTTC. It translates to CASSPDRVSNEQFF. V is TRBV5-1 and J is TRBJ2-1; 8 bases map to TRBD1. V dropped 5 bases and J dropped 7; count of bases not matched to a gene: 8. Germline CDR1 and CDR2: SGHRS and YFSETQ. The CDR3 consists of 14 residues.

This clone was detected only once. This sequence joins TRBV25-1 and TRBJ2-1, with TRBD2 matching over 7 bases. With 5 bases clipped from V and 9 bases from J, the junction kept 10 bases outside the gene matches. The CDR3 contains 14 residues. CDR1 is MGHDK and CDR2 is SYGVNS in the germline V gene. Written as DNA, the CDR3 is TGTGCCAGCAGTCGGGCGGGAGTCACTCGTGAGCAGTTCTTC. Translated: CASSRAGVTREQFF.